This entry features one T cell receptor beta chain sequence. No antigen is known for it. Busulfan-fludarabine conditioning, marrow transplant, and cyclophosphamide on days +3 and +4 were administered. These data come from a study of T cells after posttransplantation cyclophosphamide. General study points: Later post-transplant blood repertoires were often dominated by donor CD8+ memory clones. Skin or GI-infiltrating T cells shared few TRB sequences with blood. Recipient CMV seropositivity and CMV reactivation strongly tracked TRB clonality.

The V gene's germline CDR1 is MGHRA and CDR2 YSYEKL. Losses at the gene ends were 0 bases for V and 2 bases for J; bases not matched to a gene: 7. The CDR3 is made up of 16 amino acids. The protocol was immunoSEQ multiplex PCR, while the TCRdb copy is restricted to in-frame clones and leaves out a portion. There are fewer than 10,000 clones in the sample; more than 75% occur only once, and roughly 25% lies in the top ten. This clonotype was obtained from a female patient in her 40s who received an allogeneic stem cell transplant from an unrelated donor, was CMV-positive, and had no GVHD. The graft donor may have contributed some T cells. Sequences were derived from PBMCs, sampled after allogeneic stem cell transplant with posttransplant cyclophosphamide. The V and J genes are TRBV4-1 and TRBJ2-7; 7 bases align to TRBD2. The CDR3 reads CASSQEIAGLTYEQYF. Written as DNA, the CDR3 is TGCGCCAGCAGCCAAGAGATAGCGGGCCTTACCTACGAGCAGTACTTC.